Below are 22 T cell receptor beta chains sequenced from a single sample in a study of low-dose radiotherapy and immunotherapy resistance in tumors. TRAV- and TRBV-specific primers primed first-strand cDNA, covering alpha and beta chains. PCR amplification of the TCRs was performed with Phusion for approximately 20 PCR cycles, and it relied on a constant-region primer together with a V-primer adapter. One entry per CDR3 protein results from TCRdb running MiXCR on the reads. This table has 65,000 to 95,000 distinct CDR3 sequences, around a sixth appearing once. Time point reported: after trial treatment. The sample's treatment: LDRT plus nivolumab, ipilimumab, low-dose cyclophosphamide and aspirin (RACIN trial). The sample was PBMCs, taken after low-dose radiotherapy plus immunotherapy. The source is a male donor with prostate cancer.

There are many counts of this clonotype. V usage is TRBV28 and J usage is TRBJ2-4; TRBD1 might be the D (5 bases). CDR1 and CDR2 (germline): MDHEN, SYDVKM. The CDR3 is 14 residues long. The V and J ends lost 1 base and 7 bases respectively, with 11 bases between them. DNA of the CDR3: TGTGCCAGCAGTTTATTGCCAGGGCGGAACATTCAGTACTTC. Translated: CASSLLPGRNIQYF.

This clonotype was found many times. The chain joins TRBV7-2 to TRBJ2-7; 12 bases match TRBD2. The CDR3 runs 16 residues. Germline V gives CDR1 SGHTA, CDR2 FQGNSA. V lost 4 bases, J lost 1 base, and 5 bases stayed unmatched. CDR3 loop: CASSSVTSGRSYEQYF. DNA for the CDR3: TGTGCCAGCAGCTCTGTCACTAGCGGGAGGTCCTACGAGCAGTACTTC.

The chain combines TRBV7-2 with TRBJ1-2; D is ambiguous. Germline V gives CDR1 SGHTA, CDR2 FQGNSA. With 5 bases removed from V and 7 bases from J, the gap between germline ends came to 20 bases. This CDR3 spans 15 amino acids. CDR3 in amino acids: CASSSLTDQIGGYTF. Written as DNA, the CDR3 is TGTGCCAGCAGCAGCTTAACAGATCAGATAGGTGGCTACACCTTC.

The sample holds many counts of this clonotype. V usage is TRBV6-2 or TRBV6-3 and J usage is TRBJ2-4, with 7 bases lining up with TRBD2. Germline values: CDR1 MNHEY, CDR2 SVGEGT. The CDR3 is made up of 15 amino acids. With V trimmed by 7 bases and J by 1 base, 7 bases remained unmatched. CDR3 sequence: CASKEGGPAKNIQYF. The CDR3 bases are TGTGCCAGCAAGGAGGGAGGGCCGGCCAAAAACATTCAGTACTTC.

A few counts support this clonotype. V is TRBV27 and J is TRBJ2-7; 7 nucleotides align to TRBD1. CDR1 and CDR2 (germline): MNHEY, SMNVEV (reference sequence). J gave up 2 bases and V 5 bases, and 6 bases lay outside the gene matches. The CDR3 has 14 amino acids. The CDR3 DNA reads TGTGCCAGCAGTATACAGGGGTGGGCCTACGAGCAGTACTTC. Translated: CASSIQGWAYEQYF.

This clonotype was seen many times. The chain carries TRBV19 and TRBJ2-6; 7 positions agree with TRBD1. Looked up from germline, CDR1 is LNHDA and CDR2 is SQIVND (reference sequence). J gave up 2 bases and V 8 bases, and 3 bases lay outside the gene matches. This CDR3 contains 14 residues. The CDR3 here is CASLDRAGANVLTF. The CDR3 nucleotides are TGTGCCAGTCTTGACAGGGCTGGGGCCAACGTCCTGACTTTC. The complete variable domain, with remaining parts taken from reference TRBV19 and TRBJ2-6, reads DGGITQSPKYLFRKEGQNVTLSCEQNLNHDAMYWYRQDPGQGLRLIYYSQIVNDFQKGDIAEGYSVSREKKESFPLTVTSAQKNPTAFYLCASLDRAGANVLTFGAGSRLTVL.

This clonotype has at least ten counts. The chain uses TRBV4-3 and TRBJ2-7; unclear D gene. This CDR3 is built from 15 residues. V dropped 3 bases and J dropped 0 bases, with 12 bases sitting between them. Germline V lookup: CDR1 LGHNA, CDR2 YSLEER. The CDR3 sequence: CASSHCPRNSYEQYF. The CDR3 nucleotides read TGCGCCAGCAGCCATTGCCCAAGGAACTCCTACGAGCAGTACTTC.

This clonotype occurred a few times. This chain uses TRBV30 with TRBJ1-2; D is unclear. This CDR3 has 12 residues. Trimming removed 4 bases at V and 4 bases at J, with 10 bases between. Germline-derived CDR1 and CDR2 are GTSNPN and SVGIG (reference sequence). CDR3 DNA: TGTGCCTGGAACCGGGATACCTATGGCTACACCTTC. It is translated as CAWNRDTYGYTF.

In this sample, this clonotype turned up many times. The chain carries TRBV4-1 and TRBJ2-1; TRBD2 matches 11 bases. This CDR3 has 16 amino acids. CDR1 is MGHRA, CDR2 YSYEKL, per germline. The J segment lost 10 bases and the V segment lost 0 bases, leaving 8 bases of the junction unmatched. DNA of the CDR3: TGCGCCAGCAGCCAAGACGTAGCGGGAGGGCCGGGAGAGCAGTTCTTC. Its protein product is CASSQDVAGGPGEQFF.

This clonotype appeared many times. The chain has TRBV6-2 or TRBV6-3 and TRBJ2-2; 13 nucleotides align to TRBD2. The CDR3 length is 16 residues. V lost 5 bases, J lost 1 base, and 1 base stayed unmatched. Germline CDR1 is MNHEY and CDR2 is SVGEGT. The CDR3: CASSRTSGGNTGELFF. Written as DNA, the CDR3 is TGTGCCAGCAGTCGGACTAGCGGGGGGAACACCGGGGAGCTGTTTTTT.

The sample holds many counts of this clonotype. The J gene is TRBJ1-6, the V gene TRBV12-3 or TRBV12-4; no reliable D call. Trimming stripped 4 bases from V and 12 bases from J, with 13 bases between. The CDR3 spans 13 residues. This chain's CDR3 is CASSSQPILPLHF. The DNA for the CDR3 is TGTGCCAGCAGTTCACAGCCGATCTTACCCCTCCACTTT.

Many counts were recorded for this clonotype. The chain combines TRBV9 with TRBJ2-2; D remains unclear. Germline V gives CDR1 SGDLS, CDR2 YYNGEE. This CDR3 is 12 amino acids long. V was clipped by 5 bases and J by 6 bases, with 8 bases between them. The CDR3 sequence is CASSSGAGELFF. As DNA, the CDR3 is TGTGCCAGCAGTTCGGGTGCCGGGGAGCTGTTTTTT.

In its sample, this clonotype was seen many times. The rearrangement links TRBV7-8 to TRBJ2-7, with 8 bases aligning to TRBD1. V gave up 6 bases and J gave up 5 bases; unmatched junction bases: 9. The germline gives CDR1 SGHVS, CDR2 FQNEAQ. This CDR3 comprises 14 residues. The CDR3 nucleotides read TGTGCCAGCAGAAGAACAGGGGGAGGCGACGAGCAGTACTTC. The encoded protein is CASRRTGGGDEQYF. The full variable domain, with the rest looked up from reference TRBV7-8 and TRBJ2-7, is GAGVSQSPRYKVAKRGQDVALRCDPISGHVSLFWYQQALGQGPEFLTYFQNEAQLDKSGLPSDRFFAERPEGSVSTLKIQRTQQEDSAVYLCASRRTGGGDEQYFGPGTRLTVT.

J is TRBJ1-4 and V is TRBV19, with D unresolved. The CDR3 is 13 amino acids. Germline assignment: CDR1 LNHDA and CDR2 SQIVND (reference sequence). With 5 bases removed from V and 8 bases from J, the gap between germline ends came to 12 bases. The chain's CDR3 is CASSRSGREKLFF. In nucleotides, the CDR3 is TGTGCCAGTAGTCGTTCTGGACGGGAAAAACTGTTTTTT.

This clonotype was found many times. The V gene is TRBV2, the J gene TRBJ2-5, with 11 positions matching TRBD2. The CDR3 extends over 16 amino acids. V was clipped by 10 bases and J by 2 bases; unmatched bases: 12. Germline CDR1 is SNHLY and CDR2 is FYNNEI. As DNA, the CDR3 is TGTGCCAACCGAATCTCCGGACTAGCGGGTCAAGAGACCCAGTACTTC. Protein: CANRISGLAGQETQYF.

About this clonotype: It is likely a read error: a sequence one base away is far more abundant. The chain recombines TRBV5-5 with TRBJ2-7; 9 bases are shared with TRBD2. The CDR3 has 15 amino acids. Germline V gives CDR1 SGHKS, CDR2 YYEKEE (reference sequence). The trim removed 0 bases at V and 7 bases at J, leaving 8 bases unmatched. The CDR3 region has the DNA TGTGCCAGCAGCTTGGGCCTAGCGGGATACAATGAGCAGTACTTC. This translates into CASSLGLAGYNEQYF. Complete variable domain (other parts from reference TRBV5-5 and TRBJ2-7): DAGVTQSPTHLIKTRGQQVTLRCSPISGHKSVSWYQQVLGQGPQFIFQYYEKEERGRGNFPDRFSARQFPNYSSELNVNALLLGDSALYLCASSLGLAGYNEQYFGPGTRLTVT.

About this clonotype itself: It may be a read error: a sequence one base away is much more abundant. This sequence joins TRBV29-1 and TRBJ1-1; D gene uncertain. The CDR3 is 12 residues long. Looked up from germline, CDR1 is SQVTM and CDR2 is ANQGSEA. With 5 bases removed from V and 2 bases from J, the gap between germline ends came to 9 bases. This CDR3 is CSVLHINTEAFF. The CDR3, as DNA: TGCAGCGTTTTGCATATAAACACTGAAGCTTTCTTT.

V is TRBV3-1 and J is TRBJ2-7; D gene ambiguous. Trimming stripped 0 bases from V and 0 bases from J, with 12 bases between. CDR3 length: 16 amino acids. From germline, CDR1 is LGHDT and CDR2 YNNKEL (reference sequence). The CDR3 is CASSQDDAISSYEQYF. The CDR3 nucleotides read TGTGCCAGCAGCCAAGACGACGCGATTAGCTCCTACGAGCAGTACTTC.

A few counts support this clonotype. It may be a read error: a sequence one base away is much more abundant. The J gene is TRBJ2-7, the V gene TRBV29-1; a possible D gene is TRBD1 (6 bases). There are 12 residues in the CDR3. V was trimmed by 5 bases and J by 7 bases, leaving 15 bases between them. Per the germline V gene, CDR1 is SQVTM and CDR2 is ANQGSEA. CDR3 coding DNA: TGCAGCGTTCGGTCAGGGGACGGTGAGCAGTACTTC. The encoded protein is CSVRSGDGEQYF.

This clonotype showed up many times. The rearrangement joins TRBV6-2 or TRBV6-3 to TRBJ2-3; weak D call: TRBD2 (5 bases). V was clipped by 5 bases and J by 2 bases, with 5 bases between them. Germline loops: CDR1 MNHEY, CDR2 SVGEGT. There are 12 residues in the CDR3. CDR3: CASSGLTDTQYF. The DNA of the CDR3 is TGTGCCAGCAGTGGACTCACAGATACGCAGTATTTT.

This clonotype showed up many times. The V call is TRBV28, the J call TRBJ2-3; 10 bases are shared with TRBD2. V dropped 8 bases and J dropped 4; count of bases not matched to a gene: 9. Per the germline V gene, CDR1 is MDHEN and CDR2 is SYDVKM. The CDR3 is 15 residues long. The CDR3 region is CASLYSGRSADTQYF. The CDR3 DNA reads TGTGCCAGCCTCTATAGCGGGAGGAGTGCAGATACGCAGTATTTT. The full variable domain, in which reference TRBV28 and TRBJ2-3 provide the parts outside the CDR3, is DVKVTQSSRYLVKRTGEKVFLECVQDMDHENMFWYRQDPGLGLRLIYFSYDVKMKEKGDIPEGYSVSREKKERFSLILESASTNQTSMYLCASLYSGRSADTQYFGPGTRLTVL.

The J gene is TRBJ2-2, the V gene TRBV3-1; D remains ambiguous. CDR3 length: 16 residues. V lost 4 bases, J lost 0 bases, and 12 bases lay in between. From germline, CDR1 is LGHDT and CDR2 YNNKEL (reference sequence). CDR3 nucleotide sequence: TGTGCCAGCAGCCCCCGCCGCCGGACGAACACCGGGGAGCTGTTTTTT. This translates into CASSPRRRTNTGELFF.